The 15 T cell receptor beta chains in this list originate from one sample, sequenced in a study of naive and memory T cell subsets. An oligonucleotide containing a UMI was ligated to the 3' end of TCR cDNA. Four PCR rounds used nested alpha and beta constant region primers plus the SP2 primer. TCRdb independently ran MiXCR on the 5' RACE reads; one entry per CDR3 protein. The sample holds over 45,000 distinct CDR3 sequences; around 5% are singletons and the top ten take around 0.8%. Source of these receptors: a female donor in good health.

This clonotype was detected ten times or more. The chain combines TRBV29-1 with TRBJ2-1; TRBD1 is a possible D gene (6 bases). The CDR3 sequence is 16 residues long. V was trimmed by 4 bases and J by 1 base, leaving 17 bases between them. The germline gives CDR1 SQVTM, CDR2 ANQGSEA. The CDR3 reads CSVVFPGQKSYNEQFF. The DNA for the CDR3 is TGCAGCGTTGTTTTCCCCGGACAGAAATCCTACAATGAGCAGTTCTTC.

The rearrangement links TRBV13 to TRBJ2-7; D ambiguous. The V gene lost 5 bases and the J gene lost 3 bases, with 14 bases spanning the gap. This CDR3 comprises 14 residues. Per the germline V gene, CDR1 is PRHDT and CDR2 is FYEKMQ (reference sequence). DNA of the CDR3: TGTGCCAGCAGCCCCACGGGCGGAAACTACGAGCAGTACTTC. Its translation is CASSPTGGNYEQYF. Based on the CDR3 plus reference TRBV13 and TRBJ2-7, the full variable domain is AAGVIQSPRHLIKEKRETATLKCYPIPRHDTVYWYQQGPGQDPQFLISFYEKMQSDKGSIPDRFSAQQFSDYHSELNMSSLELGDSALYFCASSPTGGNYEQYFGPGTRLTVT.

This clonotype was detected many times. The genes are TRBV28 and TRBJ1-4; TRBD1 matches at 7 bases. There are 14 residues in the CDR3. Unmatched junction bases numbered 5, after V lost 6 bases and J lost 4 bases. Germline V CDR1 and CDR2: MDHEN, SYDVKM. The CDR3 loop reads CASSTGVYNEKLFF. The CDR3 DNA is TGTGCCAGCAGCACAGGGGTGTATAATGAAAAACTGTTTTTT.

This clonotype was seen a few times. V and J are TRBV7-9 and TRBJ2-7; D may be TRBD1 (6 bases). The CDR3 totals 14 residues. Germline V gene lookup returns CDR1 SEHNR and CDR2 FQNEAQ (reference sequence). Between the trimmed V and J ends, which lost 1 base and 3 bases, there was a span of 10 bases. CDR3 nucleotides: TGTGCCAGCAGCTTAGAGGGACAAATCTACGAGCAGTACTTC. Its protein is CASSLEGQIYEQYF.

This clonotype came up many times. The V and J genes are TRBV7-8 and TRBJ1-2, with a possible D match to TRBD1 (5 bases). The V gene's germline CDR1 is SGHVS and CDR2 FQNEAQ. The V and J ends lost 6 bases and 4 bases respectively, with 15 bases between them. The CDR3 extends over 14 amino acids. The CDR3 loop is CASSYSQGFYGYTF. The CDR3 DNA reads as TGTGCCAGCAGTTACTCCCAGGGATTCTATGGCTACACCTTC.

The sample holds a few counts of this clonotype. The CDR3 here is CASSGTRSSYEQYF. DNA for the CDR3: TGTGCCAGCAGCGGGACTCGGAGCTCCTACGAGCAGTACTTC. The genes are TRBV2 and TRBJ2-7; possibly TRBD2 for D (6 bases). Germline CDR1 SNHLY, CDR2 FYNNEI. V was cut by 6 bases and J by 0 bases, with 12 bases left in between. The CDR3 totals 14 residues.

This clonotype was picked up many times. This chain links TRBV23-1 with TRBJ2-3, with D perhaps matching TRBD2 (6 bases). TRBV23-1 counts as an open reading frame of uncertain function. Deletions cut 0 bases from V and 0 bases from J, with 13 bases between. CDR3 size: 17 residues. The CDR3 loop is CASSQSRGLRSTDTQYF. In nucleotides, the CDR3 is TGCGCCAGCAGTCAATCCCGGGGGTTAAGGAGCACAGATACGCAGTATTTT.

This clonotype was counted ten times or more. The CDR3 spells CSVPGTGSGEQYF. Here the CDR3 DNA reads TGCAGCGTTCCCGGGACAGGGAGCGGCGAGCAGTACTTC. The chain uses TRBV29-1 and TRBJ2-7; 9 nucleotides agree with TRBD1. V trimming: 5 bases; J trimming: 6 bases; junction bases outside the gene matches: 8. The germline V gene has CDR1 SQVTM and CDR2 ANQGSEA. This CDR3 region has 13 residues.

This clonotype was found many times. J is TRBJ2-2 and V is TRBV4-3; TRBD1 is a possible D gene (6 bases). Looked up from germline, CDR1 is LGHNA and CDR2 is YSLEER. The V and J ends lost 0 bases and 5 bases respectively, with 19 bases between them. This CDR3 has 18 amino acids. CDR3 protein: CASSQEIFGTINTGELFF. CDR3 bases: TGCGCCAGCAGCCAAGAAATTTTCGGGACAATTAATACCGGGGAGCTGTTTTTT.

The sample holds many counts of this clonotype. This chain's CDR3 is CSATTGTGYYEQYF. The CDR3 DNA follows: TGCAGTGCTACTACCGGGACAGGTTACTACGAGCAGTACTTC. V and J are TRBV20-1 and TRBJ2-7, with 8 bases that match TRBD1. CDR3 length equals 14 residues. Germline CDR1 is DFQATT and CDR2 is SNEGSKA (reference sequence). The J segment lost 3 bases and the V segment lost 4 bases, leaving 8 bases of the junction unmatched.

This clonotype appeared many times. J is TRBJ2-3 and V is TRBV29-1; the D is unclear. CDR1 is SQVTM and CDR2 is ANQGSEA in the germline V gene. The CDR3 has 15 amino acids. The CDR3 nucleotides read TGCGGACCGATGATCACGGGCCCTGGGGAAGATACGCAGTATTTT. This codes for CGPMITGPGEDTQYF.

This clonotype was recorded at least ten times. This chain joins TRBV6-5 and TRBJ2-7, with 15 bases aligning to TRBD2. The CDR3 has 20 amino acids. V gave up 7 bases and J gave up 5 bases; unmatched junction bases: 21. Germline CDR1 and CDR2: MNHEY and SVGAGI. The CDR3 region has the DNA TGTGCCAGCATCCCCCGGGCGGTCGTCGGGACTAGCGGGAGGTTGGACGAGCAGTACTTC. This codes for CASIPRAVVGTSGRLDEQYF.

The chain combines TRBV6-5 with TRBJ2-7; possibly TRBD2 for D (6 bases). CDR1 MNHEY and CDR2 SVGAGI come from the germline V gene. V lost 0 bases, J lost 0 bases, and 15 bases lay in between. The CDR3 has 17 amino acids. The CDR3 here is CASSYSNLRGYSYEQYF. The CDR3 DNA sequence: TGTGCCAGCAGTTACTCGAATTTGCGGGGATACTCCTACGAGCAGTACTTC.

This clonotype has only a few counts. A clone one base away is much larger, so this may be a read error. The CDR3 DNA sequence: TGCAGCGTTGAAGGCAGACAGCGGGCTGAAGCTTTCTTT. Protein sequence: CSVEGRQRAEAFF. V usage is TRBV29-1 and J usage is TRBJ1-1; a possible D gene is TRBD1 (5 bases). From germline, CDR1 is SQVTM and CDR2 ANQGSEA. The ends were cut back, 1 base at V and 6 bases at J, with 12 bases in the middle. The CDR3 sequence is 13 residues long. Drawing the rest from reference TRBV29-1 and TRBJ1-1, the complete variable domain is SAVISQKPSRDICQRGTSLTIQCQVDSQVTMMFWYRQQPGQSLTLIATANQGSEATYESGFVIDKFPISRPNLTFSTLTVSNMSPEDSSIYLCSVEGRQRAEAFFGQGTRLTVV.

This clonotype was detected many times. This chain connects TRBV29-1 to TRBJ2-7; 14 nucleotides agree with TRBD2. Germline V gene sequence: CDR1 SQVTM, CDR2 ANQGSEA. This CDR3 spans 15 amino acids. The V segment lost 1 base and the J segment 8 bases; nucleotides outside the gene matches: 7. CDR3 bases: TGCAGCGTTGAAGCCGAGACTAGCGGGAGGGATAAGCAGTACTTC. This codes for CSVEAETSGRDKQYF.